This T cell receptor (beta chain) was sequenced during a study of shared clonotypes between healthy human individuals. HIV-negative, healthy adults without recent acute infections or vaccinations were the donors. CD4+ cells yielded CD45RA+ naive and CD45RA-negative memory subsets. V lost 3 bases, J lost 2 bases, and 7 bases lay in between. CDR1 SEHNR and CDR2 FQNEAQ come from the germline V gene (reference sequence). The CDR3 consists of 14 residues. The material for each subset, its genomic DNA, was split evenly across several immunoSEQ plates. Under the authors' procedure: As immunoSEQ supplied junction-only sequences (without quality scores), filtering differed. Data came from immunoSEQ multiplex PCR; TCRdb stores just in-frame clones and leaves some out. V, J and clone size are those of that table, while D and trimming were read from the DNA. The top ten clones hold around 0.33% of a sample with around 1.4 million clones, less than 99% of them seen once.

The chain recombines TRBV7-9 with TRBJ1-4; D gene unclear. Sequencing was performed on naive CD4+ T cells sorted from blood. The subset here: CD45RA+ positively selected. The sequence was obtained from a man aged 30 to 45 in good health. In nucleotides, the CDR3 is TGTGCCAGCAGCTTGCGAACTACTAATGAAAAACTGTTTTTT. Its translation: CASSLRTTNEKLFF.